This T cell receptor beta chain was sequenced during a study of cytomegalovirus exposure and HLA in healthy donors. Donors consisted of healthy bone marrow donors. The PCR was carried out with 60 Vbeta primers and 13 Jbeta primers. Sequencing was performed with immunoSEQ multiplex PCR; in TCRdb, only in-frame clones are kept and a portion is missing. The data contain 130,000 or so clones, roughly 82% of them singletons. Whole-study findings and limits: Later analysis identified 16,951 TCR beta sequences associated with HLA alleles, using a false discovery rate threshold of 0.05. Analyses of presence and absence presupposed an approximately uniform sequencing depth across donors.

This clone is a singleton in its sample. Its antigen is not known. The germline V gene has CDR1 SGHDT and CDR2 YYEEEE. The junction had 10 bases not matched to a gene; V was cut back by 0 bases and J by 8 bases. The CDR3 covers 16 residues. The sequence was collected from a woman aged 40 to 50 in good health and CMV-seropositive. This chain connects TRBV5-6 to TRBJ2-1; 8 bases agree with TRBD2. Sequencing was carried out using PBMCs. The CDR3, as DNA: TGTGCCAGCAGCTTGGCGCCCGCGGGGGGCTCACATGAGCAGTTCTTC. Translated, it gives CASSLAPAGGSHEQFF.